The rows below give T cell receptor beta chains drawn from one sample of a study of beta chain features in type 1 diabetes. Generated by immunoSEQ multiplex PCR, the TCRdb table keeps only in-frame clones and is missing some. Of around 280,000 clones listed, roughly 15% are singletons. Sequences were obtained from naive CD4+ T cells from blood. These TCRs come from a man younger than 35 with type 1 diabetes. CDR3s include the opening cysteine and the closing phenylalanine or tryptophan. The D gene is left open where the match is weak. A row's size may be missing; if present it is once, few, many or a size class.

V gene	J gene	clone size	D gene	CDR3 DNA	CDR3 protein
TRBV4-2	TRBJ2-7	few	.	TGTGCCAGCAGCCAAGCTCACCGAAACTTCCGGGACACTCTACAATCCTACGAGCAGTACTTC	CASSQAHRNFRDTLQSYEQYF
TRBV6-5	TRBJ1-1	.	.	TGTGCCAGCAGTTACTCCCTGGCGGAAACTGAAGCTTTCTTT	CASSYSLAETEAFF
TRBV23-1	TRBJ1-1	.	TRBD1	TGCGCCAGCAGTCAAAGACACTGGGTCCCCGCAGGGGGATACACTGAAGCTTTCTTT	CASSQRHWVPAGGYTEAFF
TRBV29-1	TRBJ2-5	.	TRBD2	TGCAGCTTAAGGACTAGCGGGGTAGAGACCCAGTACTTC	CSLRTSGVETQYF
TRBV7-2	TRBJ2-7	.	TRBD1	TGTGCCAGCAGCTTCGGACAGGGTCCCTACGAGCAGTACTTC	CASSFGQGPYEQYF
TRBV4-3	TRBJ1-2	few	.	TGCGCCAGCAGCCCACGCGGGGCCTGGGGGGGCTACACCTTC	CASSPRGAWGGYTF
TRBV5-1	TRBJ2-5	few	TRBD2	TGCGCCAGCAGCTTGGCCGGGACTAGTGAAGAGACCCAGTACTTC	CASSLAGTSEETQYF
TRBV7-9	TRBJ2-3	few	TRBD2	TGTGCCAGCAGCTTAGTCGCGGGGGGACGAGTCGGGGCAGATACGCAGTATTTT	CASSLVAGGRVGADTQYF
TRBV19	TRBJ1-5	once	.	TGTGCCAGTAGCCAAATAGGGCGGGGGGATCAGCCCCAGCATTTT	CASSQIGRGDQPQHF
TRBV18	TRBJ2-5	few	.	TGTGCCAGCTCTCCCCCGGGGCAAGAGACCCAGTACTTC	CASSPPGQETQYF